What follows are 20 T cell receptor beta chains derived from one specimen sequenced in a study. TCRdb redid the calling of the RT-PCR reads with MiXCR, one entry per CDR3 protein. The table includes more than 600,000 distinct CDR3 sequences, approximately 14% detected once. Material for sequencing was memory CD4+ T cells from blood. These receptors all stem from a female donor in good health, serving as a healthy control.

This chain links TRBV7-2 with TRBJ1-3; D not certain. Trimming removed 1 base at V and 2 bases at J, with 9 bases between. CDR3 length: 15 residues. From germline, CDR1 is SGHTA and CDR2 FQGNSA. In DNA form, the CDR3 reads TGTGCCAGCAGCTTAGGGACCCCCGCTGGAAACACCATATATTTT. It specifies CASSLGTPAGNTIYF.

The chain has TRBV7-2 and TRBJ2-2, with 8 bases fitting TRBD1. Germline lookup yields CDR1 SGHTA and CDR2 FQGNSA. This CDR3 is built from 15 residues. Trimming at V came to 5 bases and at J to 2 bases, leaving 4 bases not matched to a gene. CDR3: CASSPDRENTGELFF. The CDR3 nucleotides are TGTGCCAGCAGCCCGGACAGGGAAAACACCGGGGAGCTGTTTTTT.

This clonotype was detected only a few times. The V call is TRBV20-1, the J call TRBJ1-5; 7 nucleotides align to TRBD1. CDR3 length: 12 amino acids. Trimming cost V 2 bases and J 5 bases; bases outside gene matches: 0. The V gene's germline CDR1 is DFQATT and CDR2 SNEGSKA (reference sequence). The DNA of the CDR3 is TGCAGTGCTAGACAGGGGGATCAGCCCCAGCATTTT. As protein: CSARQGDQPQHF.

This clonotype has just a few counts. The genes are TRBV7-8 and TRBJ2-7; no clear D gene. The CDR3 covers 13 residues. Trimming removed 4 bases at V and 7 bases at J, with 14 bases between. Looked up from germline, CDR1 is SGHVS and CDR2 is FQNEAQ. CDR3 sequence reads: CASSSYSVGEQYF. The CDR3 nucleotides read TGTGCCAGCAGCTCCTATTCAGTCGGGGAGCAGTACTTC.

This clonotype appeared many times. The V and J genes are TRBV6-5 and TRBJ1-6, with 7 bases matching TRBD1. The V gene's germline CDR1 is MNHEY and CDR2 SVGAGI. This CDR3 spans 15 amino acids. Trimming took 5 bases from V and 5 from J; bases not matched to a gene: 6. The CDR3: CASSPTGLDNSPLHF. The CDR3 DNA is TGTGCCAGCAGTCCGACAGGGCTGGATAATTCACCCCTCCACTTT.

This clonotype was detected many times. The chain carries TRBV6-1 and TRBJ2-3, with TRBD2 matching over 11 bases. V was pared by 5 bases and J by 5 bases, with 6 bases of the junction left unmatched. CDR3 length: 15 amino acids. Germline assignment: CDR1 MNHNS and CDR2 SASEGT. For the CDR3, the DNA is TGTGCCAGCAGTTCCCCAGGGACTAGCGGAGATACGCAGTATTTT. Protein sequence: CASSSPGTSGDTQYF.

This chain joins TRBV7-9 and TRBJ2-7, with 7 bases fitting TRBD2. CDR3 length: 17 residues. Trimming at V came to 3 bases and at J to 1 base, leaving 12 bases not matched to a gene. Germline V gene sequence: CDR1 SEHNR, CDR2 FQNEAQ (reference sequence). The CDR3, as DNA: TGTGCCAGCAGCTTGGGTGGACTAGTTGGTCTGTCCTACGAGCAGTACTTC. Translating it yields CASSLGGLVGLSYEQYF.

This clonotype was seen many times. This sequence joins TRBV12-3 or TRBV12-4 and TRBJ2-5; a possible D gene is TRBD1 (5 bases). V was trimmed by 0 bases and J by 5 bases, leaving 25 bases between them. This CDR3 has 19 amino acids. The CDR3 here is CASSLAVPGSGAFSETQYF. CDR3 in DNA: TGTGCCAGCAGTTTAGCGGTCCCCGGGTCTGGGGCCTTCTCGGAGACCCAGTACTTC.

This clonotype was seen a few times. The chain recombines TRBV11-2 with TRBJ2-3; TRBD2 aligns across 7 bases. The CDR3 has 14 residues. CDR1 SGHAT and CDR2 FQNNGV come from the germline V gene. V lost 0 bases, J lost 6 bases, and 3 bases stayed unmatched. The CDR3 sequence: CASSLDFSGDTQYF. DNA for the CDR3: TGTGCCAGCAGCTTAGACTTTAGCGGGGATACGCAGTATTTT. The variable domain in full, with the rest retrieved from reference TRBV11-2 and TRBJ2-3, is EAGVAQSPRYKIIEKRQSVAFWCNPISGHATLYWYQQILGQGPKLLIQFQNNGVVDDSQLPKDRFSAERLKGVDSTLKIQPAKLEDSAVYLCASSLDFSGDTQYFGPGTRLTVL.

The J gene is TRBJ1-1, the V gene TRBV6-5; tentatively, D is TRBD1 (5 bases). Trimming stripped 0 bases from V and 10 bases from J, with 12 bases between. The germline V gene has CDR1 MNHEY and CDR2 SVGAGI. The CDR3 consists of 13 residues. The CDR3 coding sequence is TGTGCCAGCAGTTACTCAGGGGCAGGCGGAGCTTTCTTT. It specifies CASSYSGAGGAFF.

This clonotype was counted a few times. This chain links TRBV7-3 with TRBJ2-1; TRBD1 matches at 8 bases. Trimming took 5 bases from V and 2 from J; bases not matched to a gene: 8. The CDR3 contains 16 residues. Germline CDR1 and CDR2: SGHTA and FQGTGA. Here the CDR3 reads CASSPDRGPPYNEQFF. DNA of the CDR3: TGTGCCAGCAGCCCCGACAGGGGACCCCCCTACAATGAGCAGTTCTTC. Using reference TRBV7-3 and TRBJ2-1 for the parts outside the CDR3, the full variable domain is GAGVSQTPSNKVTEKGKYVELRCDPISGHTALYWYRQSLGQGPEFLIYFQGTGAADDSGLPNDRFFAVRPEGSVSTLKIQRTERGDSAVYLCASSPDRGPPYNEQFFGPGTRLTVL.

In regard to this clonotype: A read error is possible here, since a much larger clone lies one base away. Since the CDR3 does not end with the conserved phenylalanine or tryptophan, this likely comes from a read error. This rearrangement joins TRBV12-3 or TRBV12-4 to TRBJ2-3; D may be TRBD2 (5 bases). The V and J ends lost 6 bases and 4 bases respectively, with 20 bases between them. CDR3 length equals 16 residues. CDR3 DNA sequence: TGTGCCAGCAGGGACCTGCTAGCCACAAGTCCAGATACGCAGTATATT. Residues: CASRDLLATSPDTQYI.

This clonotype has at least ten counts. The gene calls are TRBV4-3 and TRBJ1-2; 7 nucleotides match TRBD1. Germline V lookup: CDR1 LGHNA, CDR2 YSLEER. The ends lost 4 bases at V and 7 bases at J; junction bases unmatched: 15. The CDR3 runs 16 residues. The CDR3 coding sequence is TGCGCCAGCAGCCTCTTGAAGGCAGGGGGTGCAGTTGGCTACACCTTC. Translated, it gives CASSLLKAGGAVGYTF.

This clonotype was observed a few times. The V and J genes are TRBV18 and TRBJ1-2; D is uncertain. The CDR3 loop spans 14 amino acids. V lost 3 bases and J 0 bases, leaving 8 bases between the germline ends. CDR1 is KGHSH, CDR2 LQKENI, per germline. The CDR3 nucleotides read TGTGCCAGCTCACCTTCTGGGTCTAACTATGGCTACACCTTC. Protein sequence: CASSPSGSNYGYTF.

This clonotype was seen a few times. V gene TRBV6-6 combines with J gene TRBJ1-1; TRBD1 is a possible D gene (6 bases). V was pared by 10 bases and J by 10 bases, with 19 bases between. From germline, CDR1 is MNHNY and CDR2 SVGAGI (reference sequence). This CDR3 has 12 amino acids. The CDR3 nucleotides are TGTGCCACTGAAACAGGGTCCTTCTCAGCTTTCTTT. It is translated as CATETGSFSAFF.

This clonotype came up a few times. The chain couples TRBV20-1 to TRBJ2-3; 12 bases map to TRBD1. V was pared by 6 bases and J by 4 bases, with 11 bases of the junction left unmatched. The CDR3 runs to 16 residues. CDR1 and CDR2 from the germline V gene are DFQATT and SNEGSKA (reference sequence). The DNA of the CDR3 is TGCAGTGCGACCCATCTAGGGACAGGGGGCCCAGATACGCAGTATTTT. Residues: CSATHLGTGGPDTQYF.

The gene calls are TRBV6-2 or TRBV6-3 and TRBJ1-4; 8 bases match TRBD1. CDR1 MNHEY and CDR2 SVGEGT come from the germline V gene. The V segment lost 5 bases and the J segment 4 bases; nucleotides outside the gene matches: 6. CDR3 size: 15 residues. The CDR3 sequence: CASSPGQALNEKLFF. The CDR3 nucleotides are TGTGCCAGCAGTCCGGGACAGGCCCTTAATGAAAAACTGTTTTTT.

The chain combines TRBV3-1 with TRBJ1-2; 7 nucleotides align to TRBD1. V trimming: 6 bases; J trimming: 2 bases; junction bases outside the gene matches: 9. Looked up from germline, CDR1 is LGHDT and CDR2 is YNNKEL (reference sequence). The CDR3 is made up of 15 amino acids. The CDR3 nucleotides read TGTGCCAGCAGGGGGTGGGACAGAGTAAACTATGGCTACACCTTC. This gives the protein CASRGWDRVNYGYTF.

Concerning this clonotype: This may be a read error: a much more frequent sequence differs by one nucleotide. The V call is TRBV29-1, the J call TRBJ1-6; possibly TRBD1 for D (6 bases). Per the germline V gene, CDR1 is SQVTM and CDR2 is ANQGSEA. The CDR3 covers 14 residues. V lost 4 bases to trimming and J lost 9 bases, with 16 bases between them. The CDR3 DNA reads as TGCAGCGTTGGGGTTGGGGGGCTGGGTTCACCCCTCCACTTT. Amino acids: CSVGVGGLGSPLHF.

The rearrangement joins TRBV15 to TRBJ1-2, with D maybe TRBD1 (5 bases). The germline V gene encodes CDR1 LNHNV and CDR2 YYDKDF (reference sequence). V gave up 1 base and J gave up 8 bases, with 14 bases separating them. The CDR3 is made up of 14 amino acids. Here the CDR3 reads CATSRGVEQGGYTF. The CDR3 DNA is TGTGCCACCAGCAGAGGGGTAGAGCAGGGAGGCTACACCTTC.